Shown below are 19 T cell receptor beta chains from a single sample sequenced in a study of shared clonotypes between healthy human individuals (dated by TCRdb to between 2020 and 2021). Library method: the immunoSEQ multiplex PCR assay. The table comes from immuneACCESS by way of TCRdb, which keeps in-frame sequences with V and J called. Part of the clones is missing from these tables; in studies checked, under half for an unresolved V gene and the rest for unknown reasons. This sample is represented by roughly 500,000 clones; more than 75% of them were singletons. Approximately 12% of the sample is in the top ten clones. The sample taken for sequencing was PBMCs. All receptors derive from a woman aged 40 to 55 in good health. Some clones in this sample may be carry-over from other donors' samples.

As regards this clone: The same CDR3 also results from other DNA sequences found in this sample. The chain carries TRBV5-1 and TRBJ2-7; D call uncertain. Between the trimmed V and J ends, which lost 0 bases and 3 bases, there was a span of 7 bases. The CDR3 contains 13 residues. Germline lookup yields CDR1 SGHRS and CDR2 YFSETQ. CDR3 protein: CASSLVPSYEQYF. DNA for the CDR3: TGCGCCAGCAGCTTGGTCCCTAGCTACGAGCAGTACTTC.

The V gene is TRBV5-1, the J gene TRBJ2-3; 8 bases are shared with TRBD1. CDR1 and CDR2 (germline): SGHRS, YFSETQ. Trimming at V came to 4 bases and at J to 1 base, leaving 8 bases not matched to a gene. CDR3 length: 16 amino acids. The CDR3 DNA reads as TGCGCCAGCAGCCCCCAGGGACAGGCGGGCACAGATACGCAGTATTTT. Protein sequence: CASSPQGQAGTDTQYF. Filled out from reference TRBV5-1 and TRBJ2-3, the complete variable domain reads KAGVTQTPRYLIKTRGQQVTLSCSPISGHRSVSWYQQTPGQGLQFLFEYFSETQRNKGNFPGRFSGRQFSNSRSEMNVSTLELGDSALYLCASSPQGQAGTDTQYFGPGTRLTVL.

This clone was picked up many times. This rearrangement joins TRBV6-4 to TRBJ2-3; TRBD2 is a possible D gene (6 bases). In germline, CDR1 is MRHNA, CDR2 SNTAGT. V was shortened by 6 bases and J by 11 bases, with 21 bases between the two germline ends. The CDR3 is made up of 14 amino acids. CDR3 in DNA: TGTGCCAGCAGCCCTAGCGTCGACGACTGGTTGCAGTATTTT. It is translated as CASSPSVDDWLQYF.

The chain uses TRBV2 and TRBJ2-3, with 8 bases identical to TRBD2. Losses at the gene ends were 7 bases for V and 4 bases for J; bases not matched to a gene: 10. The CDR3 is 15 residues long. The germline CDR1 and CDR2 sequences are SNHLY and FYNNEI. CDR3: CASNLAGGLADTQYF. Written as DNA, the CDR3 is TGTGCCAGCAACCTAGCGGGTGGGCTTGCAGATACGCAGTATTTT.

In regard to this clone: A far larger clone differs by one base, so this is likely a read error. The chain joins TRBV7-9 to TRBJ1-5; D is unclear. CDR3 size: 13 residues. V lost 1 base and J lost 6, with 7 bases in between. Germline values: CDR1 SEHNR, CDR2 FQNEAQ (reference sequence). In DNA form, the CDR3 reads TGTGCCAGCAGCTTAGGAGAGTTTCAGCCCCAGCATTTT. Translation: CASSLGEFQPQHF.

The chain combines TRBV7-3 with TRBJ2-6, with D unresolved. Per the germline V gene, CDR1 is SGHTA and CDR2 is FQGTGA. This CDR3 is 14 amino acids long. V was trimmed by 4 bases and J by 0 bases, leaving 4 bases between them. For the CDR3, the DNA is TGTGCCAGCAGCTCGAACTCTGGGGCCAACGTCCTGACTTTC. Its translation: CASSSNSGANVLTF. The full variable domain, its missing parts supplied by reference TRBV7-3 and TRBJ2-6, is GAGVSQTPSNKVTEKGKYVELRCDPISGHTALYWYRQSLGQGPEFLIYFQGTGAADDSGLPNDRFFAVRPEGSVSTLKIQRTERGDSAVYLCASSSNSGANVLTFGAGSRLTVL.

Concerning this clone itself: A much larger clone lies a single base off, so this may be a read error. The chain links TRBV5-6 to TRBJ2-5; D unclear. CDR1 and CDR2 from the germline V gene are SGHDT and YYEEEE. Trimming left V 4 bases short and J 4 bases short, with 5 bases between. The CDR3 is 11 residues long. CDR3 nucleotides: TGTGCCAGCAGCGTAAGAGAGACCCAGTACTTC. Its protein is CASSVRETQYF.

To note about this clone: A read error may explain this, as a much larger clone is one base away. The chain joins TRBV30 to TRBJ2-2; TRBD1 agrees at 7 bases. CDR1 GTSNPN and CDR2 SVGIG come from the germline V gene (reference sequence). With 8 bases clipped from V and 2 bases from J, the junction kept 8 bases outside the gene matches. The CDR3 is made up of 14 amino acids. CDR3 region: CARNRDSNTGELFF. CDR3 DNA: TGTGCCCGGAACCGGGACAGCAACACCGGGGAGCTGTTTTTT.

To note about this clone: Other DNA sequences in this specimen translate into the identical CDR3. The chain carries TRBV6-5 and TRBJ1-1, with 8 positions matching TRBD1. The trim removed 9 bases at V and 6 bases at J, leaving 12 bases unmatched. Germline CDR1 MNHEY, CDR2 SVGAGI. There are 14 residues in the CDR3. CDR3 protein: CASRPGQDLPEAFF. The CDR3 DNA reads TGTGCCAGTAGGCCGGGACAGGACCTTCCTGAAGCTTTCTTT.

V gene TRBV4-2 combines with J gene TRBJ2-1; possibly TRBD1 for D (6 bases). This CDR3 spans 17 amino acids. Germline values: CDR1 LGHNA, CDR2 YNFKEQ. V gave up 1 base and J gave up 0 bases, with 13 bases separating them. This CDR3 reads CASSQAGTTSSYNEQFF. CDR3 DNA sequence: TGTGCCAGCAGCCAAGCAGGGACAACAAGCTCCTACAATGAGCAGTTCTTC.

The chain combines TRBV28 with TRBJ2-1; D gene ambiguous. CDR1 MDHEN and CDR2 SYDVKM come from the germline V gene. V was trimmed by 6 bases and J by 7 bases, leaving 19 bases between them. The CDR3 extends over 15 amino acids. CDR3 DNA sequence: TGTGCCAGCAGCCCCCGATGGAGCCCCCGGAATGAGCAGTTCTTC. Residues: CASSPRWSPRNEQFF.

Notes on this clone: One base separates it from a far larger clone, so it is likely a read error. This same CDR3 is encoded by further DNA sequences in the sample. The V call is TRBV7-9, the J call TRBJ1-1; no definite D call. CDR1 SEHNR and CDR2 FQNEAQ come from the germline V gene (reference sequence). The CDR3 length is 13 residues. The CDR3, as DNA: TGTGCCAGCAGCTTAGACATGAACACCGAAGCTTTCTTT. Residues: CASSLDMNTEAFF.

V is TRBV28 and J is TRBJ2-3; 12 bases are shared with TRBD2. Per germline, CDR1 MDHEN and CDR2 SYDVKM. The length of the CDR3 is 18 residues. Trimming at V came to 1 base and at J to 2 bases, leaving 7 bases not matched to a gene. The CDR3 region is CASSLSRGTSGFTDTQYF. In DNA, the CDR3 is TGTGCCAGCAGTTTATCTAGGGGGACTAGCGGGTTCACAGATACGCAGTATTTT.

About this clone itself: This probably arose from a read error, given a far larger clone one base away. The V and J genes are TRBV11-2 and TRBJ2-7, with D possibly TRBD2 on 6 matching bases. Germline CDR1 and CDR2: SGHAT and FQNNGV. The length of the CDR3 is 14 residues. The CDR3 coding sequence is TGTGCCGGCAGTCACGGACTACGTGGTGAGGAGCAGTACTTC. Protein product: CAGSHGLRGEEQYF.

The rearrangement joins TRBV28 to TRBJ2-3, with 8 bases lining up with TRBD2. The CDR3 is 15 amino acids. The germline gives CDR1 MDHEN, CDR2 SYDVKM. After removal of 6 bases from V and 0 bases from J, the junction contained 5 bases not matched to a gene. The CDR3: CASSPRLASTDTQYF. In DNA, the CDR3 is TGTGCCAGCAGCCCCCGACTAGCGAGCACAGATACGCAGTATTTT. Filled out from reference TRBV28 and TRBJ2-3, the complete variable domain reads DVKVTQSSRYLVKRTGEKVFLECVQDMDHENMFWYRQDPGLGLRLIYFSYDVKMKEKGDIPEGYSVSREKKERFSLILESASTNQTSMYLCASSPRLASTDTQYFGPGTRLTVL.

This sequence joins TRBV19 and TRBJ2-7; 10 bases are a match to TRBD2. The CDR3 loop spans 14 amino acids. V lost 6 bases to trimming and J lost 6 bases; unmatched junction nucleotides: 8. From germline, CDR1 is LNHDA and CDR2 SQIVND (reference sequence). CDR3 DNA sequence: TGTGCCAGTAGCCCTAGCGGGAGTTCGTCCGAGCAGTACTTC. Protein: CASSPSGSSSEQYF.

The chain has TRBV4-1 and TRBJ2-1; D possibly uses TRBD1 or TRBD2 (7 bases each). V lost 4 bases, J lost 12 bases, and 13 bases lay in between. The CDR3 is 12 residues long. CDR1 is MGHRA and CDR2 is YSYEKL in the germline V gene. This CDR3 reads CASSPRGRAQFF. The DNA of the CDR3 is TGCGCCAGCAGCCCCAGGGGGAGGGCGCAGTTCTTC.

V gene TRBV18 combines with J gene TRBJ1-5; TRBD1 matches 7 bases. Trimming removed 6 bases from V and 5 bases from J; junction bases left unmatched: 7. CDR3 length: 14 residues. In germline, CDR1 is KGHSH, CDR2 LQKENI. This CDR3 is CASSLQGWHQPQHF. The CDR3 DNA reads TGTGCCAGCTCCCTACAGGGGTGGCATCAGCCCCAGCATTTT.

This sequence joins TRBV7-2 and TRBJ2-3; possibly TRBD1 for D (5 bases). Germline V lookup: CDR1 SGHTA, CDR2 FQGNSA. This CDR3 comprises 13 residues. Trimming shortened V by 2 bases and J by 5 bases, and 8 bases separated the two germline ends. The CDR3 nucleotides read TGTGCCAGCAGCTTAAGGGGAAAAGATACGCAGTATTTT. Translation gives CASSLRGKDTQYF.